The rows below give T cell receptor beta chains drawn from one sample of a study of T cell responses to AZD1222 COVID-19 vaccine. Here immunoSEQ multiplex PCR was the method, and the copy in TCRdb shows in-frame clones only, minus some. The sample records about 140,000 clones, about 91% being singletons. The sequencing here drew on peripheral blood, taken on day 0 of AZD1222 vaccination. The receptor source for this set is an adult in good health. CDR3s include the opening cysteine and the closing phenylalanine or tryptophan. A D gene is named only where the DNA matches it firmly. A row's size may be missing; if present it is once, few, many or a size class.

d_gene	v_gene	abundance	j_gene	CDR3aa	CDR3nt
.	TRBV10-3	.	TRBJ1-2	CAISEDLLRGTHGYTF	TGTGCCATCAGTGAGGACCTACTTAGGGGCACCCATGGCTACACCTTC
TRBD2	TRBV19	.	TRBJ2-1	CASASGRAYNEQFF	TGTGCCAGCGCAAGCGGGAGGGCGTACAATGAGCAGTTCTTC
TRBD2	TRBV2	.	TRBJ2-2	CASSVAGGNTGELFF	TGTGCCAGCAGTGTAGCGGGAGGGAACACCGGGGAGCTGTTTTTT
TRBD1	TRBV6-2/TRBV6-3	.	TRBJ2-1	CASSYTDRGGDEQFF	TGTGCCAGCAGTTACACGGACAGGGGTGGTGATGAGCAGTTCTTC
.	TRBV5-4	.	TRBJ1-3	CASSPSQVGNTIYF	TGTGCCAGCAGCCCCTCCCAGGTTGGAAACACCATATATTTT
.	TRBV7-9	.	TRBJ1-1	CASSLMPTIGSEAFF	TGTGCCAGCAGCTTAATGCCGACTATCGGGTCTGAAGCTTTCTTT
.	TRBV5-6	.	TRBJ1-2	CASSLVAGLGYGYTF	TGTGCCAGCAGCTTGGTCGCCGGCTTGGGGTATGGCTACACCTTC
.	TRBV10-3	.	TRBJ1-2	CAISESNPGKIGYTF	TGTGCCATCAGTGAGTCGAATCCAGGGAAGATTGGCTACACCTTC
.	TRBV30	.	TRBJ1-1	CAWSANPLNTEAFF	TGTGCCTGGAGTGCTAACCCATTGAACACTGAAGCTTTCTTT
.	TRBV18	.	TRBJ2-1	CASSPPGNPREEQFF	TGTGCCAGCTCACCACCGGGGAACCCGAGAGAGGAGCAGTTCTTC
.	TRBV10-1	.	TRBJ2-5	CASSKDGETQYF	TGCGCCAGCAGTAAGGACGGTGAGACCCAGTACTTC
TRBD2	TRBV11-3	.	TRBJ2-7	CASSWGGLAALGEQYF	TGTGCCAGCAGCTGGGGGGGACTAGCGGCCTTAGGCGAGCAGTACTTC
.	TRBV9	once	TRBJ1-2	CASSSQEGYTF	TGTGCCAGCAGCTCACAGGAGGGCTACACCTTC
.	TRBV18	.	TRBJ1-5	CASSPTPAGGQQPQHF	TGTGCCAGCTCACCTACCCCAGCTGGGGGCCAACAGCCCCAGCATTTT
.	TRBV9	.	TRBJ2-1	CASSGEGNNEQFF	TGTGCCAGCAGCGGAGAGGGGAACAATGAGCAGTTCTTC
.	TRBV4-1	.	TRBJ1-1	CASSQERVGGTEAFF	TGCGCCAGCAGCCAAGAAAGGGTTGGGGGCACTGAAGCTTTCTTT
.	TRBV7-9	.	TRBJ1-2	CASSLMDYYGYTF	TGTGCCAGCAGCTTAATGGACTACTATGGCTACACCTTC
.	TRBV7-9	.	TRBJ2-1	CASSLDINEQFF	TGTGCCAGCAGCTTGGACATTAATGAGCAGTTCTTC
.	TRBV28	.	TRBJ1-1	CASRLAGGDTEAFF	TGTGCCAGCAGACTTGCTGGGGGGGACACTGAAGCTTTCTTT
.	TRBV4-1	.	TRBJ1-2	CASSILAQSAYTF	TGCGCCAGCAGCATATTGGCCCAGAGCGCTTACACCTTC
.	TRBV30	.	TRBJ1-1	CAWSQGWQTEAFF	TGTGCCTGGTCTCAGGGATGGCAAACTGAAGCTTTCTTT
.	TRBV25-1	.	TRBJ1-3	CASRTALENTIYF	TGTGCCAGCAGGACAGCCCTTGAAAACACCATATATTTT
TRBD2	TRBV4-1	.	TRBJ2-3	CASSQAGVDTQYF	TGCGCCAGCAGCCAGGCGGGAGTCGATACGCAGTATTTT
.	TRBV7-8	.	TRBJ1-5	CASSSERTRNQPQHF	TGTGCCAGCAGCTCTGAGAGGACAAGAAATCAGCCCCAGCATTTT
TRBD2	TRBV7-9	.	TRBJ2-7	CASTRSGGVDEQYF	TGTGCCTCTACTAGGTCGGGGGGAGTCGACGAGCAGTACTTC
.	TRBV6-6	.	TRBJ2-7	CASGIPYEQYF	TGTGCCAGCGGCATTCCCTACGAGCAGTACTTC
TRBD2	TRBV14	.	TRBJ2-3	CASGAGVLTDTQYF	TGTGCCAGCGGGGCGGGGGTTCTCACAGATACGCAGTATTTT
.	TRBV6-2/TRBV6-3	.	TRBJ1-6	CASSPGTGNSPLHF	TGTGCCAGCAGTCCCGGGACGGGGAATTCACCCCTCCACTTT